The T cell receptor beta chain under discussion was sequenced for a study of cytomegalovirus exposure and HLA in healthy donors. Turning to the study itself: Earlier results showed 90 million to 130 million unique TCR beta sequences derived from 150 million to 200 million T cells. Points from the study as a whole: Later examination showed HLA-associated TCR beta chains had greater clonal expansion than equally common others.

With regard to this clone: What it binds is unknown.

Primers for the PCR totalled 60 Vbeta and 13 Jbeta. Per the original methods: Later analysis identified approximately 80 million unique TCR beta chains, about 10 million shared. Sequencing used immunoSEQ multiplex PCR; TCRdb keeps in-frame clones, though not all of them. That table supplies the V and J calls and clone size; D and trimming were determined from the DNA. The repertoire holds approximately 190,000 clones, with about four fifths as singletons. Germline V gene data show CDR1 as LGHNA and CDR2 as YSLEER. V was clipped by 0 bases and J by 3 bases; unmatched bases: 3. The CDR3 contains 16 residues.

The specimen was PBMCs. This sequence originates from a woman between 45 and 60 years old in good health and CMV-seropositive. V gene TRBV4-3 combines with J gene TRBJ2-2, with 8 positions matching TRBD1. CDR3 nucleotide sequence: TGCGCCAGCAGCCAAGACAGGACAGGGTACACCGGGGAGCTGTTTTTT. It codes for CASSQDRTGYTGELFF.